The text below deals with one T cell receptor (beta chain). Its cognate antigen has yet to be identified. Base qualities are not recorded, but no much larger clone differs from it by a single base. The CDR3 regions of human TCRbeta chains were analyzed by immunosequencing. The authors processed their data as follows. Repertoire TCRs were checked for matches against a reference library of SARS-CoV-2-specific TCRs that had been generated using the MIRA antigen-specificity platform. Breadth meant the fraction of unique TCRs that were SARS-CoV-2-associated, whereas depth meant the fraction of total T cells that were SARS-CoV-2-associated. Using the MIRA data, each spike-specific TCR was mapped to the spike region that the TCR reacts to and placed in a CD4 or CD8 class. Log10-transformed breadth and depth values were compared by one-way ANOVA with Sidak's multiple comparisons tests. TCRdb limited this immuneACCESS table to in-frame rearrangements with V and J called. A share of clones is missing; checked studies link under half to unresolved V genes, and the rest is unexplained. That table is the source of V, J and clone size, and D and trimming were worked out from the DNA. For this sample the table gives some 80,000 clones, of which less than 90% were detected only once. The ten largest clones capture roughly 7.5% of the sample.

In the paper's terms, the time point label means: baseline before first vaccination. Vaccinee samples came from UK trials COV001 and COV002, including a single-blind randomized controlled phase 2/3 trial of AZD1222 (ChAdOx1 nCoV-19) in healthy adults. For TCRbeta chain sequencing, PBMC samples were collected from trial participants at day 0 and at day 28 after the second dose. This sample stems from a study of T cell responses to AZD1222 COVID-19 vaccine (dated by TCRdb to 2020 to 2022). The study in broad terms: AZD1222 recipients whose second dose came at about 4 weeks and those whose second dose came at about 12 weeks were combined into one group, since spike-specific TCR depth and breadth did not differ between the two schedules. Trial participants were enrolled by age into subgroups of 18-55, 56-69 and 70-plus years, and around 150, 28 and 57 TCR-sequenced participants, respectively, were included in these subgroups. TCR sequencing was performed for about 240 trial participants, of whom 200 to 220 were given two doses of AZD1222 and approximately 25 were given two doses of MenACWY control vaccine.

Paper-wide results and their limitations: Nearly half of unique spike-specific TCRs reportedly recognized epitopes outside regions mutated in the B.1.351 and B.1.1.7 variants. The vaccine-associated CD4 TCRs covered the entire spike protein, and the dominant responses fell in regions 160-218 and 743-854. Because no day 14 peak-response samples were available, repertoires were characterized only after the peak T cell response. Conclusions about previously exposed vaccinees are limited, since just five or six AZD1222 recipients were seropositive for SARS-CoV-2 at baseline. Participants were mostly white British and included more females than males, and it was suggested by the authors that clonal diversity may have been underestimated. The 56-69-year group was small, and its depth increase did not reach significance, likely because of low power. After two AZD1222 doses, spike-specific TCR breadth and depth were significantly higher than at day 0 and than in MenACWY recipients.

The CDR3 measures 12 amino acids from cysteine to phenylalanine. Only CDR3 DNA remains: 36 bases, in frame from the first base. V is cut by 5 bases and J by 10 bases, and the space between the germline ends is 14 bases. The germline V gene yields MDHEN for CDR1 and SYDVKM for CDR2. The chain is encoded by TRBV28 joined to TRBJ1-2; perhaps TRBD1 is the D gene, with 5 bases matching. This TCR was recovered from an adult in good health. The material was peripheral blood, obtained on day 0 of AZD1222 vaccination. The CDR3 region: CASSARDGDYTF. The nucleotide sequence is TGTGCCAGCAGTGCACGGGACGGAGACTACACCTTC.